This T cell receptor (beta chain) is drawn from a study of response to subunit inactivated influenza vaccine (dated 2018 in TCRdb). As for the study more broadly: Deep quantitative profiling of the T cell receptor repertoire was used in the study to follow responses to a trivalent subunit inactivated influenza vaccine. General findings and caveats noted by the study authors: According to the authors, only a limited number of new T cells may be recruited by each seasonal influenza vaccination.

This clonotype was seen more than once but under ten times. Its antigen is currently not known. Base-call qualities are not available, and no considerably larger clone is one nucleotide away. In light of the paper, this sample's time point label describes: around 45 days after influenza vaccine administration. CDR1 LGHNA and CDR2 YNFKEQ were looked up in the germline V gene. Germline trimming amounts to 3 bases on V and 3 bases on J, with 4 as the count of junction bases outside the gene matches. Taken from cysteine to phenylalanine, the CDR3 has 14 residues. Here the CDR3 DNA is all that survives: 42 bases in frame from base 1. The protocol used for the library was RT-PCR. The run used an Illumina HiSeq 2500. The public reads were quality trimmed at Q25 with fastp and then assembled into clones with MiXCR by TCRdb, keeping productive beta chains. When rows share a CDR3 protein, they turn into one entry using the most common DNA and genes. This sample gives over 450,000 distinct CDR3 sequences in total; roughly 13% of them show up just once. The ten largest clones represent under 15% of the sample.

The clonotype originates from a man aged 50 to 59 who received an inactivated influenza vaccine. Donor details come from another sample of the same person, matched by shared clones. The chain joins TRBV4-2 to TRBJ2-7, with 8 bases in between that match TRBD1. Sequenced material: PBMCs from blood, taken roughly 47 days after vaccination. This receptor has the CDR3 CASSHGQGNYEQYF. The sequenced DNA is TGTGCCAGCAGCCACGGACAGGGTAACTACGAGCAGTACTTC.